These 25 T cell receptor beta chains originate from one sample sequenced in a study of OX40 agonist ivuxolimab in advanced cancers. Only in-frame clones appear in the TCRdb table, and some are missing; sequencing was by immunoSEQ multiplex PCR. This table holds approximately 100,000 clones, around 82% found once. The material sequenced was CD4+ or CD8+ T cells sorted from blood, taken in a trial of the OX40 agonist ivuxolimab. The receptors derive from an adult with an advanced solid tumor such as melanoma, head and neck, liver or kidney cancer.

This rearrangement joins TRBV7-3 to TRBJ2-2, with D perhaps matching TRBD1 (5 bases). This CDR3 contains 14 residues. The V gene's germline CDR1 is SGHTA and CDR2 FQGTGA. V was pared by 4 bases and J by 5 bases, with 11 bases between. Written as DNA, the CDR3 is TGTGCCAGCAGCTCTGGGGCCGGGACCGGGGAGCTGTTTTTT. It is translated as CASSSGAGTGELFF.

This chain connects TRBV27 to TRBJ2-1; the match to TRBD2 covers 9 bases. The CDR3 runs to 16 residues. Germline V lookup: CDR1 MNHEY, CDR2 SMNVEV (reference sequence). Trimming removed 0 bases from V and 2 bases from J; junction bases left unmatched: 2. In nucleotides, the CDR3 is TGTGCCAGCAGTTTATCGGCTAGCGGGACCTACAATGAGCAGTTCTTC. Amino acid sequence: CASSLSASGTYNEQFF.

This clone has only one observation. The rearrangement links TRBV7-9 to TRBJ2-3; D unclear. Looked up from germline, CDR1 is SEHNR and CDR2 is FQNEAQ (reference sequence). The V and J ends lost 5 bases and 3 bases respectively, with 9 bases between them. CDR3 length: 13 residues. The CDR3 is CASSPTPTDTQYF. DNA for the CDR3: TGTGCCAGCAGCCCGACCCCTACAGATACGCAGTATTTT.

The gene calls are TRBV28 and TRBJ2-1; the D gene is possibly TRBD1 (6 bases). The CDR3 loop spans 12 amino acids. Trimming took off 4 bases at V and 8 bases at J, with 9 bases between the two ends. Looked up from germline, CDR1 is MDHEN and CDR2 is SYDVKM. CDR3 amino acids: CASSYRVHEQFF. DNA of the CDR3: TGTGCCAGCAGTTACAGGGTACATGAGCAGTTCTTC.

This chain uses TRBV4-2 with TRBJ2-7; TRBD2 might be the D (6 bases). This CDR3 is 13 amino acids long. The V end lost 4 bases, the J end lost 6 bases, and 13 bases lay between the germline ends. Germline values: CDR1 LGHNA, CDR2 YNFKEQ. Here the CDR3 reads CASSPGRLGEQYF. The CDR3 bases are TGTGCCAGCAGCCCCGGGAGACTGGGCGAGCAGTACTTC.

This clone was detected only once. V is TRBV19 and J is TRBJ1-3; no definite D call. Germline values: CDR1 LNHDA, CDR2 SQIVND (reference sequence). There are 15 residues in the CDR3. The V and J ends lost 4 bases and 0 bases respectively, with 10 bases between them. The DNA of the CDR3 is TGTGCCAGTAGTAGCCGGGAGAGCTCTGGAAACACCATATATTTT. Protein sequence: CASSSRESSGNTIYF. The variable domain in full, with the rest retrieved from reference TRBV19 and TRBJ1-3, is DGGITQSPKYLFRKEGQNVTLSCEQNLNHDAMYWYRQDPGQGLRLIYYSQIVNDFQKGDIAEGYSVSREKKESFPLTVTSAQKNPTAFYLCASSSRESSGNTIYFGEGSWLTVV.

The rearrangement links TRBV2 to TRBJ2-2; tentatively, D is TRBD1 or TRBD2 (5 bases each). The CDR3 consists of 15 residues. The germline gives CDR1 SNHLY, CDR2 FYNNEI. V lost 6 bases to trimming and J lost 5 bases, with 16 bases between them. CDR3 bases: TGTGCCAGCAGGGGCTACGGGACGCCTACCGGGGAGCTGTTTTTT. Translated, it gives CASRGYGTPTGELFF.

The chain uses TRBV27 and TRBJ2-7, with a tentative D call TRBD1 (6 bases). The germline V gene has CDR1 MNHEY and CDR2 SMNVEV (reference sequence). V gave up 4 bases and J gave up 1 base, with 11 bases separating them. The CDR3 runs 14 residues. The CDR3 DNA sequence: TGTGCCAGCAGTTCGTGGGGGCAGTCCTACGAGCAGTACTTC. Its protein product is CASSSWGQSYEQYF.

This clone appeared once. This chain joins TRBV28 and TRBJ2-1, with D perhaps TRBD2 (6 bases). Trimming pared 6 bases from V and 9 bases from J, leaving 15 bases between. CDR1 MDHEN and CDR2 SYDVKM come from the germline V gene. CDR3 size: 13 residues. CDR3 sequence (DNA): TGTGCCAGCAGGGGCGGGAATAAGGTTGAGCAGTTCTTC. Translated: CASRGGNKVEQFF. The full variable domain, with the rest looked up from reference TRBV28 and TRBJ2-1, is DVKVTQSSRYLVKRTGEKVFLECVQDMDHENMFWYRQDPGLGLRLIYFSYDVKMKEKGDIPEGYSVSREKKERFSLILESASTNQTSMYLCASRGGNKVEQFFGPGTRLTVL.

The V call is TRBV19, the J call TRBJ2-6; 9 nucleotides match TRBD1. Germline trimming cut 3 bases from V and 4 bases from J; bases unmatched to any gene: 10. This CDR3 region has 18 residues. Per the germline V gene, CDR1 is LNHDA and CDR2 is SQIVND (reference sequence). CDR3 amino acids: CASSITRQGEAGANVLTF. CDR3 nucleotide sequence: TGTGCCAGTAGTATTACGAGACAGGGGGAGGCCGGGGCCAACGTCCTGACTTTC. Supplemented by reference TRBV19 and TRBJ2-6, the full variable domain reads DGGITQSPKYLFRKEGQNVTLSCEQNLNHDAMYWYRQDPGQGLRLIYYSQIVNDFQKGDIAEGYSVSREKKESFPLTVTSAQKNPTAFYLCASSITRQGEAGANVLTFGAGSRLTVL.

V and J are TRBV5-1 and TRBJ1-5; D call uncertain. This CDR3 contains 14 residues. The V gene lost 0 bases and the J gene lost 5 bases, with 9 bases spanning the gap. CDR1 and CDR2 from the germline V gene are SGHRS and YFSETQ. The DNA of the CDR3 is TGCGCCAGCAGCTTGGAGACACCTGATCAGCCCCAGCATTTT. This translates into CASSLETPDQPQHF.

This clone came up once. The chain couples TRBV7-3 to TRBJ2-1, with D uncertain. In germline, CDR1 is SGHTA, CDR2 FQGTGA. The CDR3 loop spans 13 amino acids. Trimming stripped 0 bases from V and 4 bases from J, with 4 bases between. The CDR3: CASSLTTYNEQFF. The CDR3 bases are TGTGCCAGCAGCTTAACCACTTACAATGAGCAGTTCTTC.

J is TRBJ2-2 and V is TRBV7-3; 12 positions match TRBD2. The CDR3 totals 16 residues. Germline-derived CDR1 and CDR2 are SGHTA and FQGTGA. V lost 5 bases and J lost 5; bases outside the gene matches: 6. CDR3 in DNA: TGTGCCAGCAGCAATCCGGGACTAGCGGGTACCGGGGAGCTGTTTTTT. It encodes CASSNPGLAGTGELFF.

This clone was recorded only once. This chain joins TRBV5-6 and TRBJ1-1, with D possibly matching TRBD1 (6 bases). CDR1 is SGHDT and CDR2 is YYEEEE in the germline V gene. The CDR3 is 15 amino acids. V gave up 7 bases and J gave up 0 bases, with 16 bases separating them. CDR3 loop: CASGRVGGMNTEAFF. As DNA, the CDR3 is TGTGCCAGCGGTAGGGTCGGGGGCATGAACACTGAAGCTTTCTTT.

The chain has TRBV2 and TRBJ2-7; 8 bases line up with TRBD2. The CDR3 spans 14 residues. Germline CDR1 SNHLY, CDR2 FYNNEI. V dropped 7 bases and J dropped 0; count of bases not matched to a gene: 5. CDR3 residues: CASILGGASYEQYF. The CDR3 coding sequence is TGTGCCAGCATCCTCGGGGGGGCCTCCTACGAGCAGTACTTC.

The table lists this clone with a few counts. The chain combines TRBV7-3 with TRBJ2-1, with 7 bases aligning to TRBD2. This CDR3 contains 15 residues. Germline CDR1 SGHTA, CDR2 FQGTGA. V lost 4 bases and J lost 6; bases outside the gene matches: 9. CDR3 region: CASSYLGGSFNEQFF. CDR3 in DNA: TGTGCCAGCAGCTACCTTGGCGGGAGTTTCAATGAGCAGTTCTTC.

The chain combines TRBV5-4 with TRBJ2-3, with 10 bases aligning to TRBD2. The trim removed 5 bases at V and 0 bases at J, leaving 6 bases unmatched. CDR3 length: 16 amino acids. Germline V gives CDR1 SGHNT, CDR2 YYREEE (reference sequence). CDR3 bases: TGTGCCAGCAGTTCTCCACTAGCGGGAAGCACAGATACGCAGTATTTT. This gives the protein CASSSPLAGSTDTQYF.

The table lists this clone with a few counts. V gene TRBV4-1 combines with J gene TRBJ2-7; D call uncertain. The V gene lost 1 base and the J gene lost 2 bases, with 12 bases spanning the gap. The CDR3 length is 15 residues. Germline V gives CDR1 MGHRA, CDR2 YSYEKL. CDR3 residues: CASSQAQFSAYEQYF. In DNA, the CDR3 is TGCGCCAGCAGCCAAGCACAGTTCTCCGCCTACGAGCAGTACTTC.

The DNA for the CDR3 is TGCGCCAGCAGCCAAGAAGGCGGACAGGGCTACGAGCAGTACTTC. It translates to CASSQEGGQGYEQYF. The gene calls are TRBV4-1 and TRBJ2-7, with 8 bases aligning to TRBD1. Germline V gives CDR1 MGHRA, CDR2 YSYEKL. This CDR3 region has 15 residues. V lost 0 bases to trimming and J lost 3 bases; unmatched junction nucleotides: 4.

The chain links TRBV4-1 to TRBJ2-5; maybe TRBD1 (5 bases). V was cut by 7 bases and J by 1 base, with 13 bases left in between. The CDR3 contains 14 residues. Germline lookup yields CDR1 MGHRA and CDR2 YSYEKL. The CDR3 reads CASKRPGFQETQYF. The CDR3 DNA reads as TGCGCCAGCAAAAGACCAGGGTTCCAAGAGACCCAGTACTTC.

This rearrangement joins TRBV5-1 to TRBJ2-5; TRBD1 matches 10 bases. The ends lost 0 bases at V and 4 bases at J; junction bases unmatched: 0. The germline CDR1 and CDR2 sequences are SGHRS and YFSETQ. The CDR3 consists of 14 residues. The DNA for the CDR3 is TGCGCCAGCAGCTTGGGGGACAGGGGAGAGACCCAGTACTTC. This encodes CASSLGDRGETQYF.

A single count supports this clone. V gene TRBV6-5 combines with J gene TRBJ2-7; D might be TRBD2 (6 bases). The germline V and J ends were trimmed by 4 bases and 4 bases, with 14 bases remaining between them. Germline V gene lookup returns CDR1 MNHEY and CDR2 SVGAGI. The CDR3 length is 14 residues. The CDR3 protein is CASSSDGRPYEQYF. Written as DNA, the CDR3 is TGTGCCAGCAGTTCGGACGGGAGACCTTACGAGCAGTACTTC.

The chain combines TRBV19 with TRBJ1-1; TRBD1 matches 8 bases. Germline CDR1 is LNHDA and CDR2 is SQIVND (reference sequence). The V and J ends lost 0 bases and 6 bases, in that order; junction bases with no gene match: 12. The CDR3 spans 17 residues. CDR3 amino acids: CASSIDLSRQGLAEAFF. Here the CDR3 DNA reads TGTGCCAGTAGTATAGATTTATCGAGACAGGGGTTGGCTGAAGCTTTCTTT.

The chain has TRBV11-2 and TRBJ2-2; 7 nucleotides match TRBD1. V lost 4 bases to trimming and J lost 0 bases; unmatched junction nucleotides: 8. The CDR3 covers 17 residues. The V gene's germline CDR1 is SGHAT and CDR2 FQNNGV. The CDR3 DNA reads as TGTGCCAGCAGCTCGTTCAAGGGGGCAGCGAACACCGGGGAGCTGTTTTTT. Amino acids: CASSSFKGAANTGELFF.

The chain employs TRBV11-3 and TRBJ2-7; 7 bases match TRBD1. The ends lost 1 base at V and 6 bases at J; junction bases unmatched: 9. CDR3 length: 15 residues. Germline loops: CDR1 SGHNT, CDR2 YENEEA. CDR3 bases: TGTGCCAGCAGCTTAGCCTTTTTACAGGGGAGCGAGCAGTACTTC. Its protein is CASSLAFLQGSEQYF.